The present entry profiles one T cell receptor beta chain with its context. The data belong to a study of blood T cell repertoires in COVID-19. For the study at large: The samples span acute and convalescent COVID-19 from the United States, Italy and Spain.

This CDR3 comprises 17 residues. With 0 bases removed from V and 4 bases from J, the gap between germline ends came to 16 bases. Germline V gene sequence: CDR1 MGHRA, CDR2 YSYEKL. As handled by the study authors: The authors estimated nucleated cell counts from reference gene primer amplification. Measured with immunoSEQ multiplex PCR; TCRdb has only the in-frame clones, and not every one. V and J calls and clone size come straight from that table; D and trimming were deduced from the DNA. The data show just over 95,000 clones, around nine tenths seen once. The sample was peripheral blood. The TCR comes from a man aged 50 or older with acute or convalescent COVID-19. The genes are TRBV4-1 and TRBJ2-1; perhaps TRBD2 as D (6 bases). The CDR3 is CASSQDPNSGLYNEQFF. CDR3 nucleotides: TGCGCCAGCAGCCAAGACCCGAATAGCGGATTATACAATGAGCAGTTCTTC.